This TCR beta chain is drawn from a study of cytomegalovirus exposure and HLA in healthy donors. Points on this clone: The antigen remains unidentified.

Study-level findings and limits: Clonal expansion was found to be greater in HLA-associated TCR beta chains than in equally common others in a later analysis.

A multiplex PCR was run with 60 Vbeta primers and 13 Jbeta primers. The protocol was immunoSEQ multiplex PCR, while the TCRdb copy is restricted to in-frame clones and leaves out a portion. The sample shows roughly 200,000 clones, around 76% of them seen only once. The germline CDR1 and CDR2 sequences are MNHEY and SVGAGI. CDR3 length: 13 amino acids. The V and J ends lost 6 bases and 6 bases respectively, with 11 bases between them. The gene calls are TRBV6-5 and TRBJ2-2, with D possibly matching TRBD1 (6 bases). The clonotype originates from a young man in good health and CMV-seronegative. The specimen was PBMCs. The CDR3 reads CASSEQGAGELFF. DNA of the CDR3: TGTGCCAGCAGCGAACAGGGAGCCGGGGAGCTGTTTTTT.